This T cell receptor beta chain was captured by sequencing in a study of T cell responses to AZD1222 COVID-19 vaccine. On the study more broadly: Whether given at about 4 or about 12 weeks, second doses were pooled. Study observations and caveats: The breadth and depth of Spike-specific TCRs increased once two AZD1222 doses had been given.

The CDR3 is made up of 17 amino acids. CDR1 and CDR2 from the germline V gene are KGHSH and LQKENI. The ends lost 3 bases at V and 1 base at J; junction bases unmatched: 10. This clone was seen a few times. Its antigen is undetermined. The repertoire was sequenced with immunoSEQ multiplex PCR; TCRdb's copy has only in-frame clones and lacks some. The table records over 150,000 clones, roughly nine tenths of them present only once. The source material was peripheral blood, sampled on day 0 of AZD1222 vaccination. This rearrangement joins TRBV18 to TRBJ2-7; 9 bases match TRBD1. This receptor was identified in an adult in good health. CDR3 bases: TGTGCCAGCTCACCTTCATCCGGGGGACAGGGATCCTACGAGCAGTACTTC. This encodes CASSPSSGGQGSYEQYF.